Listed here are 15 T cell receptor beta chains from one sample, sequenced in a study of blood T cell repertoires in COVID-19. Some clones are missing from TCRdb's copy, which holds only in-frame ones; the method was immunoSEQ multiplex PCR. The sample has 150,000 to 200,000 clones; about 92% are singletons. The sequenced sample consisted of peripheral blood. The receptors come from a young man with COVID-19, enrolled during active disease.

The J gene is TRBJ2-7, the V gene TRBV18, with D tentatively TRBD2 (6 bases). The CDR3 spans 15 residues. The ends were cut back, 0 bases at V and 1 base at J, with 10 bases in the middle. In germline, CDR1 is KGHSH, CDR2 LQKENI. The CDR3 loop reads CASSPPGLMSYEQYF. The CDR3 coding sequence is TGTGCCAGCTCACCACCGGGACTGATGTCCTACGAGCAGTACTTC.

This chain uses TRBV7-9 with TRBJ1-4; TRBD1 matches 7 bases. The germline V gene has CDR1 SEHNR and CDR2 FQNEAQ (reference sequence). Losses at the gene ends were 1 base for V and 0 bases for J; bases not matched to a gene: 8. This CDR3 spans 18 amino acids. CDR3: CASSLVGQNAATNEKLFF. In DNA form, the CDR3 reads TGTGCCAGCAGCTTAGTGGGACAGAATGCCGCAACTAATGAAAAACTGTTTTTT.

The genes are TRBV30 and TRBJ1-1, with 7 bases aligning to TRBD1. V was clipped by 5 bases and J by 3 bases; unmatched bases: 12. CDR3 length: 15 amino acids. Germline V gene lookup returns CDR1 GTSNPN and CDR2 SVGIG (reference sequence). The CDR3 bases are TGTGCCTGGCGATCGTCTAAGACAGGGCACACTGAAGCTTTCTTT. Translating it yields CAWRSSKTGHTEAFF.

The rearrangement links TRBV5-1 to TRBJ2-1; D remains ambiguous. The CDR3 has 12 residues. Trimming stripped 0 bases from V and 8 bases from J, with 6 bases between. CDR1 and CDR2 (germline): SGHRS, YFSETQ. CDR3 residues: CASSLVGDEQFF. The CDR3 nucleotides read TGCGCCAGCAGCTTGGTGGGCGATGAGCAGTTCTTC.

This chain joins TRBV19 and TRBJ1-1; tentative D call: TRBD1 (5 bases). CDR3 length equals 12 residues. Germline V gene data show CDR1 as LNHDA and CDR2 as SQIVND (reference sequence). Trimming left V 5 bases short and J 5 bases short, with 9 bases between. CDR3 protein: CASSGGRTEAFF. The CDR3 region has the DNA TGTGCCAGTAGTGGGGGGAGGACTGAAGCTTTCTTT.

The genes are TRBV18 and TRBJ2-7, with TRBD1 as a possible D gene (5 bases). The CDR3 consists of 14 residues. The V end was cut by 1 base, the J end by 5 bases, with 12 bases between. CDR1 and CDR2 from the germline V gene are KGHSH and LQKENI. For the CDR3, the DNA is TGTGCCAGCTCACCACAGGGGTCACCGGACGAGCAGTACTTC. This encodes CASSPQGSPDEQYF.

This clone has a single count. This rearrangement joins TRBV7-3 to TRBJ2-4, with 9 positions matching TRBD1. The CDR3 consists of 13 residues. Germline-derived CDR1 and CDR2 are SGHTA and FQGTGA. The V segment lost 5 bases and the J segment 9 bases; nucleotides outside the gene matches: 5. Written as DNA, the CDR3 is TGTGCCAGCAGCCGGGACAGGGCTGGCATTCAGTACTTC. Translating it yields CASSRDRAGIQYF.

The rearrangement links TRBV11-2 to TRBJ1-2, with 8 bases matching TRBD1. V shed 2 bases and J 4 bases; nucleotides not matched to a gene: 6. The germline gives CDR1 SGHAT, CDR2 FQNNGV. The CDR3 has 15 amino acids. The CDR3 spells CASSLPRTGLYGYTF. CDR3 DNA sequence: TGTGCCAGCAGCTTACCCCGGACAGGGCTCTATGGCTACACCTTC.

This chain uses TRBV7-2 with TRBJ1-5; TRBD1 is a possible D gene (6 bases). This CDR3 is built from 13 residues. CDR1 and CDR2 from the germline V gene are SGHTA and FQGNSA. V lost 1 base, J lost 12 bases, and 13 bases lay in between. Here the CDR3 reads CASSLVRGRDQHF. The CDR3 region has the DNA TGTGCCAGCAGCTTAGTCAGGGGCCGGGACCAGCATTTT. Full variable domain (missing parts from reference TRBV7-2 and TRBJ1-5): GAGVSQSPSNKVTEKGKDVELRCDPISGHTALYWYRQSLGQGLEFLIYFQGNSAPDKSGLPSDRFSAERTGGSVSTLTIQRTQQEDSAVYLCASSLVRGRDQHFGDGTRLSIL.

This chain uses TRBV27 with TRBJ1-1; D uncertain. Trimming removed 2 bases from V and 4 bases from J, with 11 bases in between. Per the germline V gene, CDR1 is MNHEY and CDR2 is SMNVEV (reference sequence). The CDR3 is 14 residues long. CDR3 bases: TGTGCCAGCAGTTTAAGACGGGGTTCCACTGAAGCTTTCTTT. Amino acids: CASSLRRGSTEAFF.

This chain links TRBV10-3 with TRBJ1-5; D possibly corresponds to TRBD1 (5 bases). The V gene lost 6 bases and the J gene lost 0 bases, with 12 bases spanning the gap. This CDR3 is built from 15 residues. Germline CDR1 reads ENHRY; CDR2 reads SYGVKD. This CDR3 reads CAIRGGGDSNQPQHF. CDR3 coding DNA: TGTGCCATCAGGGGGGGAGGGGATAGCAATCAGCCCCAGCATTTT.

CDR3 nucleotides: TGTGCCAGCTCACCTAGCCGGGGGGGCATCTATGGCTACACCTTC. Translating it yields CASSPSRGGIYGYTF. The V gene is TRBV18, the J gene TRBJ1-2, with D perhaps matching TRBD1 (6 bases). Germline CDR1 reads KGHSH; CDR2 reads LQKENI. This CDR3 contains 15 residues. The V gene lost 3 bases and the J gene lost 4 bases, with 15 bases spanning the gap.

V is TRBV18 and J is TRBJ2-1; TRBD2 aligns across 11 bases. The CDR3 length is 16 residues. Trimming took 3 bases from V and 4 from J; bases not matched to a gene: 5. CDR1 is KGHSH and CDR2 is LQKENI in the germline V gene. The CDR3 sequence: CASSPTGTSGYNEQFF. DNA for the CDR3: TGTGCCAGCTCACCGACCGGGACTAGCGGTTACAATGAGCAGTTCTTC.

The gene calls are TRBV2 and TRBJ1-5; TRBD1 is a possible D gene (5 bases). The CDR3 length is 14 residues. The germline V gene has CDR1 SNHLY and CDR2 FYNNEI. V was pared by 8 bases and J by 6 bases, with 17 bases between. The CDR3 nucleotides read TGTGCCAGCGGATTGACAGATTCGGGTCAGCCCCAGCATTTT. It is translated as CASGLTDSGQPQHF.

The chain joins TRBV5-1 to TRBJ2-1; the D gene is possibly TRBD1 (6 bases). The CDR3 covers 15 residues. V lost 4 bases and J 0 bases, leaving 11 bases between the germline ends. Germline lookup yields CDR1 SGHRS and CDR2 YFSETQ. The CDR3 here is CASSRTGFSYNEQFF. In DNA form, the CDR3 reads TGCGCCAGCAGCCGCACAGGGTTCTCCTACAATGAGCAGTTCTTC. The full variable domain, completed using reference TRBV5-1 and TRBJ2-1, is KAGVTQTPRYLIKTRGQQVTLSCSPISGHRSVSWYQQTPGQGLQFLFEYFSETQRNKGNFPGRFSGRQFSNSRSEMNVSTLELGDSALYLCASSRTGFSYNEQFFGPGTRLTVL.